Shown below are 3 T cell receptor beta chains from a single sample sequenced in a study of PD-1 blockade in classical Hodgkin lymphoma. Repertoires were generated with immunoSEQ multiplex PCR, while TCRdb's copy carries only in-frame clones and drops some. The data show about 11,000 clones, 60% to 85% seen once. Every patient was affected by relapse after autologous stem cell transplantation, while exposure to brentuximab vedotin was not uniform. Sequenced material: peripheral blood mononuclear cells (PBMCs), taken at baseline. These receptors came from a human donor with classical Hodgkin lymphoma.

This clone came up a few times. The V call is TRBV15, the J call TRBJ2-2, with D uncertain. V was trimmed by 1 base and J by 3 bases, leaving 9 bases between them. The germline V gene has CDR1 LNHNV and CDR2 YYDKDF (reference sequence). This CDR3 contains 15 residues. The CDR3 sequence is CATSRGDEYTGELFF. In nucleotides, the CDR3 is TGTGCCACCAGCAGAGGAGATGAGTACACCGGGGAGCTGTTTTTT.

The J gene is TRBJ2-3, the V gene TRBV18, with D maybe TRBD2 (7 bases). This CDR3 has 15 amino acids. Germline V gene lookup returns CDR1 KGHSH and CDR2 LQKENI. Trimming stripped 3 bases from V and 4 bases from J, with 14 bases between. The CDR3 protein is CASSPRGATPDTQYF. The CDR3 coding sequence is TGTGCCAGCTCACCTCGGGGGGCCACGCCAGATACGCAGTATTTT. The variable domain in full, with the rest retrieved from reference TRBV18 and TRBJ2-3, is NAGVMQNPRHLVRRRGQEARLRCSPMKGHSHVYWYRQLPEEGLKFMVYLQKENIIDESGMPKERFSAEFPKEGPSILRIQQVVRGDSAAYFCASSPRGATPDTQYFGPGTRLTVL.

The CDR3 nucleotides are TGCGCCAGCAGCTTGAGTCACGGTATTGCCGCCCAAGAGACCCAGTACTTC. Translating it yields CASSLSHGIAAQETQYF. J is TRBJ2-5 and V is TRBV5-1; D not certain. CDR3 size: 17 residues. Germline CDR1 reads SGHRS; CDR2 reads YFSETQ. Trimming left V 1 base short and J 1 base short, with 17 bases between.